Shown below are 32 T cell receptor beta chains from a single sample sequenced in a study of post-analysis software for immune sequencing data. Study-level results: A handful of TRBV segments were significantly more frequent in patients than in controls. TRBV5-6, TRBV5-1 and TRBV20-1 were among these segments.

Which antigens these TCRs recognize remains unknown. Sequencing libraries made from TCR beta cDNA carried unique molecular identifiers. TCRdb independently ran MiXCR on the PCR reads; one entry per CDR3 protein. The table lists approximately 460,000 distinct CDR3 sequences, less than 45% of them singletons, with roughly 12% in the top ten. Sequenced input: blood. These receptors were taken from a girl aged 5-17 years with multiple sclerosis.

V usage is TRBV4-2 and J usage is TRBJ2-7, with a weak D call TRBD2 (6 bases). This CDR3 region has 15 residues. The germline V gene has CDR1 LGHNA and CDR2 YNFKEQ. Trimming took off 5 bases at V and 0 bases at J, with 14 bases between the two ends. CDR3 nucleotide sequence: TGTGCCAGCAGCTCCCCTGTCGGGAGCTCCTACGAGCAGTACTTC. Its protein is CASSSPVGSSYEQYF.

This clonotype was seen repeatedly, ten times or more. Sequence at one end of the junction differs from germline and may be a read error. This chain uses TRBV5-1 with TRBJ2-1; D remains unclear. The CDR3 contains 15 residues. Germline V gene lookup returns CDR1 SGHRS and CDR2 YFSETQ. CDR3 in DNA: TGTGCCAGCAGCTTGGACGTATCATCCTACAATGAGCAGTTCTTC. It translates to CASSLDVSSYNEQFF.

This clonotype was counted a few times. V and J are TRBV27 and TRBJ1-5; possibly TRBD1 for D (5 bases). Germline V lookup: CDR1 MNHEY, CDR2 SMNVEV (reference sequence). Deletions cut 2 bases from V and 4 bases from J, with 12 bases between. The CDR3 length is 15 residues. The CDR3 DNA reads TGTGCCAGCAGTTTAGCCGGACAAGAGAATCAGCCCCAGCATTTT. Translation: CASSLAGQENQPQHF.

This clonotype was counted only a few times. The V gene is TRBV7-9, the J gene TRBJ1-6; D is ambiguous. The germline gives CDR1 SEHNR, CDR2 FQNEAQ (reference sequence). The CDR3 loop spans 12 amino acids. The V gene lost 2 bases and the J gene lost 9 bases, with 5 bases spanning the gap. Written as DNA, the CDR3 is TGTGCCAGCAGCTTAATCGGTTCACCCCTCCACTTT. Translating gives CASSLIGSPLHF.

The gene calls are TRBV28 and TRBJ1-1; 7 bases map to TRBD1. Germline V CDR1 and CDR2: MDHEN, SYDVKM. The CDR3 sequence is 14 residues long. V dropped 2 bases and J dropped 8; count of bases not matched to a gene: 8. CDR3 coding DNA: TGTGCCAGCAGTTTAGGTGACAGGGTTGGCGAAGCTTTCTTT. Residues: CASSLGDRVGEAFF.

The chain couples TRBV20-1 to TRBJ1-1, with TRBD1 identical over 8 bases. Germline V gene lookup returns CDR1 DFQATT and CDR2 SNEGSKA (reference sequence). The CDR3 is made up of 14 amino acids. V was clipped by 7 bases and J by 3 bases; unmatched bases: 10. The CDR3 region is CSGRIDRGYTEAFF. The CDR3 DNA sequence: TGCAGTGGTAGGATCGACAGGGGCTACACTGAAGCTTTCTTT.

This chain joins TRBV27 and TRBJ1-2; TRBD1 agrees at 8 bases. Per the germline V gene, CDR1 is MNHEY and CDR2 is SMNVEV (reference sequence). The CDR3 consists of 14 residues. J lost 9 bases, V lost 3 bases, and 9 bases had no gene match. The chain's CDR3 is CASSFLGQESSYTF. In nucleotides, the CDR3 is TGTGCCAGCAGTTTCTTGGGACAGGAGTCTAGCTACACCTTC.

This clonotype has only a few counts. The CDR3 nucleotides read TGTGCCAGCAGCTTAAGTAGGGACTCCTACAATGAGCAGTTCTTC. Translation gives CASSLSRDSYNEQFF. This chain links TRBV7-3 with TRBJ2-1; D ambiguous. The CDR3 is 15 amino acids. Germline CDR1 is SGHTA and CDR2 is FQGTGA. V gave up 1 base and J gave up 0 bases, with 7 bases separating them.

This chain connects TRBV7-9 to TRBJ1-1; no clear D. This CDR3 has 15 residues. Germline V gene sequence: CDR1 SEHNR, CDR2 FQNEAQ (reference sequence). The V end lost 1 base, the J end lost 0 bases, and 9 bases lay between the germline ends. The CDR3 sequence: CASSLVGRVNTEAFF. CDR3 bases: TGTGCCAGCAGCTTAGTAGGACGGGTGAACACTGAAGCTTTCTTT.

CDR3 sequence (DNA): TGTGCCAGCAGACCCGCTACAGATAACAATGAGCAGTTCTTC. Its translation: CASRPATDNNEQFF. V usage is TRBV3-1 and J usage is TRBJ2-1; D unclear. CDR3 length: 14 amino acids. Germline CDR1 LGHDT, CDR2 YNNKEL (reference sequence). V was shortened by 6 bases and J by 5 bases, with 14 bases between the two germline ends.

The chain couples TRBV5-1 to TRBJ2-1, with a tentative D call TRBD2 (6 bases). The germline CDR1 and CDR2 sequences are SGHRS and YFSETQ. This CDR3 has 17 amino acids. Deletions cut 0 bases from V and 4 bases from J, with 17 bases between. CDR3 protein: CASSLATTSGIYNEQFF. In DNA, the CDR3 is TGCGCCAGCAGCTTGGCCACGACTAGTGGGATTTACAATGAGCAGTTCTTC.

This clonotype has a handful of counts. The chain links TRBV29-1 to TRBJ2-5; TRBD2 agrees at 7 bases. From germline, CDR1 is SQVTM and CDR2 ANQGSEA. The V and J ends lost 5 bases and 2 bases, in that order; junction bases with no gene match: 8. The CDR3 extends over 14 amino acids. The CDR3 region is CSVFGAGIQETQYF. The DNA of the CDR3 is TGCAGCGTTTTTGGAGCGGGGATACAAGAGACCCAGTACTTC.

The genes are TRBV4-1 and TRBJ1-1; 7 bases map to TRBD1. The CDR3 is 14 residues long. V trimming: 4 bases; J trimming: 4 bases; junction bases outside the gene matches: 6. Germline CDR1 reads MGHRA; CDR2 reads YSYEKL. CDR3 nucleotides: TGCGCCAGCAGCCTCCCGGGACAGCTCACTGAAGCTTTCTTT. Translated, it gives CASSLPGQLTEAFF.

The rearrangement links TRBV3-1 to TRBJ2-1; tentatively, D is TRBD1 or TRBD2 (5 bases each). Germline V gene lookup returns CDR1 LGHDT and CDR2 YNNKEL (reference sequence). The CDR3 length is 15 residues. Trimming removed 0 bases at V and 6 bases at J, with 12 bases between. The DNA for the CDR3 is TGTGCCAGCAGCCAAGATGCCAGGGCGGGCAATGAGCAGTTCTTC. Residues: CASSQDARAGNEQFF.

This clonotype was found a few times. The chain carries TRBV20-1 and TRBJ2-7, with TRBD2 identical over 10 bases. J lost 4 bases, V lost 0 bases, and 9 bases had no gene match. The germline gives CDR1 DFQATT, CDR2 SNEGSKA (reference sequence). The CDR3 sequence is 16 residues long. CDR3 residues: CSARDLLAGEWYEQYF. The CDR3 DNA reads TGCAGTGCTAGAGATCTTCTAGCGGGAGAATGGTACGAGCAGTACTTC.

Only a few counts were recorded for this clonotype. V is TRBV10-3 and J is TRBJ1-2, with D unclear. The CDR3 runs 15 residues. Trimming took 0 bases from V and 4 from J, leaving 12 bases between them. The V gene's germline CDR1 is ENHRY and CDR2 SYGVKD. CDR3 DNA: TGTGCCATCAGTGAGTCGGCGACACCCAGCTATGGCTACACCTTC. This sequence encodes CAISESATPSYGYTF.

The V call is TRBV4-1, the J call TRBJ2-5, with D unclear. The CDR3 sequence is 13 residues long. Between the trimmed V and J ends, which lost 1 base and 4 bases, there was a span of 7 bases. CDR1 and CDR2 from the germline V gene are MGHRA and YSYEKL. The CDR3 nucleotides read TGCGCCAGCAGCCAAGGGCCCTTAGAGACCCAGTACTTC. Its protein product is CASSQGPLETQYF.

The chain has TRBV7-9 and TRBJ1-2; D uncertain. V was trimmed by 1 base and J by 6 bases, leaving 15 bases between them. Germline CDR1 and CDR2: SEHNR and FQNEAQ (reference sequence). This CDR3 spans 15 amino acids. Written as DNA, the CDR3 is TGTGCCAGCAGCTTAGTATCCCTCTCTGGGGATGGCTACACCTTC. This gives the protein CASSLVSLSGDGYTF.

With regard to this clonotype: Relative to the germline gene, one junction end is altered; a read error may explain this. The chain couples TRBV5-1 to TRBJ2-5, with TRBD2 identical over 7 bases. CDR1 is SGHRS, CDR2 YFSETQ, per germline. The CDR3 is 14 amino acids. Written as DNA, the CDR3 is TGCGCTAGCAAACCTAGCGGCGATCAAGAGACCCAGTACTTC. It codes for CASKPSGDQETQYF.

This chain uses TRBV20-1 with TRBJ2-5; no reliable D call. The V and J ends lost 2 bases and 2 bases respectively, with 6 bases between them. The CDR3 covers 12 residues. Germline CDR1 is DFQATT and CDR2 is SNEGSKA (reference sequence). The CDR3 DNA is TGCAGTGCTAGAAAGGCGCAAGAGACCCAGTACTTC. Translation: CSARKAQETQYF.

This clonotype was counted only a few times. The V call is TRBV4-2, the J call TRBJ1-4, with 8 bases identical to TRBD1. The CDR3 has 16 amino acids. Trimming at V came to 0 bases and at J to 7 bases, leaving 7 bases not matched to a gene. The germline V gene encodes CDR1 LGHNA and CDR2 YNFKEQ. In DNA, the CDR3 is TGTGCCAGCAGCCAAGATGGTGGGACAGGAGGTGAAAAACTGTTTTTT. Translating it yields CASSQDGGTGGEKLFF.

V and J are TRBV20-1 and TRBJ2-1, with 11 bases aligning to TRBD2. The CDR3 length is 15 residues. Unmatched junction bases numbered 5, after V lost 4 bases and J lost 3 bases. Germline V gives CDR1 DFQATT, CDR2 SNEGSKA (reference sequence). CDR3 region: CSATASGRIYNEQFF. In nucleotides, the CDR3 is TGCAGTGCTACGGCTAGCGGGAGGATCTACAATGAGCAGTTCTTC.

There are a few counts of this clonotype. The chain recombines TRBV28 with TRBJ2-7; 7 bases agree with TRBD1. The CDR3 consists of 12 residues. V was clipped by 8 bases and J by 6 bases; unmatched bases: 7. From germline, CDR1 is MDHEN and CDR2 SYDVKM. In nucleotides, the CDR3 is TGTGCCAGCGACAGGGTCGGCAGCGAGCAGTACTTC. Protein sequence: CASDRVGSEQYF.

This clonotype was detected ten times or more. The chain links TRBV29-1 to TRBJ2-7; 8 nucleotides agree with TRBD1. Trimming at V came to 4 bases and at J to 2 bases, leaving 4 bases not matched to a gene. There are 13 residues in the CDR3. Looked up from germline, CDR1 is SQVTM and CDR2 is ANQGSEA. The CDR3 DNA is TGCAGCGTTGTAAGGACAGGGACCTACGAGCAGTACTTC. It is translated as CSVVRTGTYEQYF.

This clonotype has just a few counts. The V and J genes are TRBV5-1 and TRBJ2-7; 9 bases agree with TRBD1. The V gene's germline CDR1 is SGHRS and CDR2 YFSETQ. V was clipped by 4 bases and J by 5 bases; unmatched bases: 4. The CDR3 loop spans 13 amino acids. CDR3 protein: CASSADRGHEQYF. CDR3 coding DNA: TGCGCCAGCAGCGCGGACAGGGGCCACGAGCAGTACTTC.

The chain carries TRBV7-3 and TRBJ2-3, with TRBD1 identical over 11 bases. The CDR3 sequence is 18 residues long. Looked up from germline, CDR1 is SGHTA and CDR2 is FQGTGA. V shed 0 bases, J shed 3 bases, and the junction held 8 bases outside the gene matches. The CDR3 protein is CASSLTGPDRGRTDTQYF. CDR3 coding DNA: TGTGCCAGCAGCTTAACGGGCCCGGACAGGGGGCGTACAGATACGCAGTATTTT.

The chain combines TRBV20-1 with TRBJ2-5; 8 positions agree with TRBD2. The J call may be incorrect, as the DNA end agrees better with TRBJ2-7. Per germline, CDR1 DFQATT and CDR2 SNEGSKA (reference sequence). There are 15 residues in the CDR3. The CDR3 sequence is CSATFGGRPSYEQYF. DNA for the CDR3: TGCAGTGCTACCTTTGGCGGGAGGCCCTCCTACGAGCAGTACTTC.

V and J are TRBV28 and TRBJ2-5; 9 bases align to TRBD2. The germline gives CDR1 MDHEN, CDR2 SYDVKM. CDR3 length: 15 amino acids. The junction had 10 bases not matched to a gene; V was cut back by 6 bases and J by 5 bases. CDR3 sequence (DNA): TGTGCCAGCAGGTCACCTAGCGGGGTATCGGAGACCCAGTACTTC. It yields the protein CASRSPSGVSETQYF.

This chain uses TRBV4-1 with TRBJ2-7; TRBD1 matches at 9 bases. Germline CDR1 reads MGHRA; CDR2 reads YSYEKL. CDR3 length: 15 amino acids. V was clipped by 1 base and J by 1 base; unmatched bases: 2. CDR3 nucleotides: TGCGCCAGCAGCCAAGGGGGACAGGGATCCTACGAGCAGTACTTC. It is translated as CASSQGGQGSYEQYF.

The V call is TRBV14, the J call TRBJ2-1; D gene ambiguous. V was pared by 0 bases and J by 6 bases, with 9 bases between. Per germline, CDR1 SGHDN and CDR2 FVKESK. This CDR3 region has 14 residues. As DNA, the CDR3 is TGTGCCAGCAGCCAAGATTTAGGGTTCAATGAGCAGTTCTTC. It translates to CASSQDLGFNEQFF.

The genes are TRBV28 and TRBJ2-4; 7 bases are shared with TRBD1. CDR1 is MDHEN and CDR2 is SYDVKM in the germline V gene. The CDR3 length is 15 residues. V lost 8 bases and J lost 3; bases outside the gene matches: 10. The CDR3 here is CASGETGLGKNIQYF. Written as DNA, the CDR3 is TGTGCCAGCGGCGAGACAGGGTTGGGCAAAAACATTCAGTACTTC.

This rearrangement joins TRBV5-5 to TRBJ1-4; D remains unclear. The length of the CDR3 is 13 residues. Germline values: CDR1 SGHKS, CDR2 YYEKEE (reference sequence). Trimming removed 4 bases at V and 3 bases at J, with 7 bases between. CDR3 protein: CASSGVANEKLFF. CDR3 DNA: TGTGCCAGCAGCGGGGTTGCTAATGAAAAACTGTTTTTT. Supplemented by reference TRBV5-5 and TRBJ1-4, the full variable domain reads DAGVTQSPTHLIKTRGQQVTLRCSPISGHKSVSWYQQVLGQGPQFIFQYYEKEERGRGNFPDRFSARQFPNYSSELNVNALLLGDSALYLCASSGVANEKLFFGSGTQLSVL.